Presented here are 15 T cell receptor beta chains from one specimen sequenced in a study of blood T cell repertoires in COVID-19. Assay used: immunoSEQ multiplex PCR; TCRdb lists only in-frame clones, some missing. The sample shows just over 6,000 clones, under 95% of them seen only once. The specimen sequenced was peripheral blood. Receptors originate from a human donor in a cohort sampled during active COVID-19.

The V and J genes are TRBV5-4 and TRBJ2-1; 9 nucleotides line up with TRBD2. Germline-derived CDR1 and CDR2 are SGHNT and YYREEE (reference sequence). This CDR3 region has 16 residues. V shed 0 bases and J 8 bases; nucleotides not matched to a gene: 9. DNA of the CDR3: TGTGCCAGCAGCTTGGCGGGCGGGAGGGCCCGCGATGAGCAGTTCTTC. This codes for CASSLAGGRARDEQFF.

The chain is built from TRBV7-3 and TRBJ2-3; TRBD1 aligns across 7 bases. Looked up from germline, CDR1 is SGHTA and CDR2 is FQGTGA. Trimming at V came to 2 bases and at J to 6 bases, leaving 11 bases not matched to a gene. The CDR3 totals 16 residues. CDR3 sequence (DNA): TGTGCCAGCAGCTTACCCGGGTGGCAGGGGGATGATACGCAGTATTTT. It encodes CASSLPGWQGDDTQYF.

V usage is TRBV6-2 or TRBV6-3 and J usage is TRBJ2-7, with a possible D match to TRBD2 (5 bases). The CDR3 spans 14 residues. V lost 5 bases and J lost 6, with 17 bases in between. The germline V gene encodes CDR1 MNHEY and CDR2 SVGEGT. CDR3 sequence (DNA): TGTGCCAGCAGTGCGGGCAACGTGGCGGGCGAGCAGTACTTC. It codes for CASSAGNVAGEQYF.

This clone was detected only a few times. CDR3 DNA sequence: TGTGCCAGTAGTCCCCGGACAGGGGGTAACTACAATGAGCAGTTCTTC. Translation gives CASSPRTGGNYNEQFF. The V gene is TRBV19, the J gene TRBJ2-1, with TRBD1 matching 10 bases. Germline loops: CDR1 LNHDA, CDR2 SQIVND (reference sequence). There are 16 residues in the CDR3. J was trimmed by 3 bases and V by 5 bases; bases with no gene match: 7.

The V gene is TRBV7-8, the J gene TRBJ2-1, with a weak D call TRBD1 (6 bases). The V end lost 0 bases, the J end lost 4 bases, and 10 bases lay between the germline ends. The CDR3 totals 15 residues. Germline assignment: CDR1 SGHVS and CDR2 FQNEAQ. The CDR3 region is CASSLAPGEYNEQFF. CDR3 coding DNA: TGTGCCAGCAGCTTAGCCCCAGGGGAATACAATGAGCAGTTCTTC.

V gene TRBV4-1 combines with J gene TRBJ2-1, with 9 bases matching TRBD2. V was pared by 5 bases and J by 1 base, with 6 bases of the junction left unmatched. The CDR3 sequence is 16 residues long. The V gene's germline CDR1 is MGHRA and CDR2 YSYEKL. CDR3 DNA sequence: TGCGCCAGCAGCGTTATGAGCGGGAGGTCCTACAATGAGCAGTTCTTC. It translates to CASSVMSGRSYNEQFF.

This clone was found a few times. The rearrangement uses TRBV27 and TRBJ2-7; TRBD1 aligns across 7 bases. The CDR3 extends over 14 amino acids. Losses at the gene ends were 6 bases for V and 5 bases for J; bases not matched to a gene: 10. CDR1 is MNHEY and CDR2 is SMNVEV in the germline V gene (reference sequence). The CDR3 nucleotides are TGTGCCAGCAGCGAACAGGGGCTTTGGAACGAGCAGTACTTC. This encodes CASSEQGLWNEQYF.

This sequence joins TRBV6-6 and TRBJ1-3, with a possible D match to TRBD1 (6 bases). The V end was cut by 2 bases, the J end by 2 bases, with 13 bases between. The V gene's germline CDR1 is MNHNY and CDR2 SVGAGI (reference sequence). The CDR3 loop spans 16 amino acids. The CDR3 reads CASSYGGGGTGNTIYF. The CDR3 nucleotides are TGTGCCAGCAGTTACGGGGGCGGGGGAACTGGAAACACCATATATTTT.

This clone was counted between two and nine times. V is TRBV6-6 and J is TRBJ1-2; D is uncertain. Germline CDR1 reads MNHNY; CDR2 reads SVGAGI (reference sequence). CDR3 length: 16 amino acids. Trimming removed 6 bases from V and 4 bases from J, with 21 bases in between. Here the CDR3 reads CASSLGPIREGYGYTF. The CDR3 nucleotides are TGTGCCAGCAGCCTCGGACCGATCCGGGAGGGCTATGGCTACACCTTC.

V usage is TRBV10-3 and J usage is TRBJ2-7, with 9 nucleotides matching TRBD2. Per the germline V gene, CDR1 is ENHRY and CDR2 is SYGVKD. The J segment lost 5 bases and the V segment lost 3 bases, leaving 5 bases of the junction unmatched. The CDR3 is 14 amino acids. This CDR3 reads CAISEVAGVDEQYF. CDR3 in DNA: TGTGCCATCAGTGAAGTAGCGGGGGTCGACGAGCAGTACTTC.

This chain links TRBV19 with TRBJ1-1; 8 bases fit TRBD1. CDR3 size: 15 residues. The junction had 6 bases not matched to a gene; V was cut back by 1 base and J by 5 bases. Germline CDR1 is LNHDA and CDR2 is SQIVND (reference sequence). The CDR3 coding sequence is TGTGCCAGTAGTATAGGCAGGGGGCGCGGGACTGAAGCTTTCTTT. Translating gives CASSIGRGRGTEAFF.

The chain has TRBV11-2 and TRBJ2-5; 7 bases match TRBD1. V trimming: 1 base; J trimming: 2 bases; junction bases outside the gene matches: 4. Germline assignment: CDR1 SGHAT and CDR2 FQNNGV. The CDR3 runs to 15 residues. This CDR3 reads CASSLGDRVQETQYF. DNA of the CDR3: TGTGCCAGCAGCTTAGGTGACAGGGTTCAAGAGACCCAGTACTTC.

CDR3 sequence: CASSLQFLQGAAGGTADTQYF. The CDR3 coding sequence is TGTGCCAGCAGCCTTCAGTTCCTTCAAGGGGCGGCGGGAGGGACGGCAGATACGCAGTATTTT. V gene TRBV13 combines with J gene TRBJ2-3; TRBD2 matches at 9 bases. V shed 5 bases and J 4 bases; nucleotides not matched to a gene: 25. CDR1 PRHDT and CDR2 FYEKMQ come from the germline V gene (reference sequence). This CDR3 is 21 amino acids long.

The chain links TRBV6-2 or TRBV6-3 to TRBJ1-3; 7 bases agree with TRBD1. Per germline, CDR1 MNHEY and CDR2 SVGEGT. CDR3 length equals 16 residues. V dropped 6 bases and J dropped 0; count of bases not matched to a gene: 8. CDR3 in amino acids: CASSRGQLDSGNTIYF. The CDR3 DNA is TGTGCCAGCAGCCGGGGACAGTTGGACTCTGGAAACACCATATATTTT.

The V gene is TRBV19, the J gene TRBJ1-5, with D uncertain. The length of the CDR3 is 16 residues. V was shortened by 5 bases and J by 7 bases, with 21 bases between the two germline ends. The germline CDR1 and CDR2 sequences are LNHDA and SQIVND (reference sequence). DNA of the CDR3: TGTGCCAGTAGTCACCGGGAGGTAACCCAGGAACAGCCCCAGCATTTT. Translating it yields CASSHREVTQEQPQHF.